This T cell receptor (beta chain) was obtained from a study of cytomegalovirus exposure and HLA in healthy donors. Findings and caveats of the study: A classifier reportedly called cytomegalovirus status with high sensitivity and specificity. Later work associated 16,951 TCR beta sequences with HLA alleles at 0.05 false discovery rate.

The PCR used 60 Vbeta and 13 Jbeta primers. Data came from immunoSEQ multiplex PCR; TCRdb stores just in-frame clones and leaves some out. The repertoire table contains over 100,000 clones. As for this clone: What it binds is not known.

Germline CDR1 MDHEN, CDR2 SYDVKM. The ends lost 4 bases at V and 2 bases at J; junction bases unmatched: 4. This CDR3 spans 15 amino acids. The sequenced sample was PBMCs. V is TRBV28 and J is TRBJ1-5, with 8 bases fitting TRBD1. The clonotype comes from a woman between 35 and 50 years old in good health and CMV-seropositive. CDR3 DNA: TGTGCCAGCAGTTCGACAGGGGTGGGCAATCAGCCCCAGCATTTT. As protein: CASSSTGVGNQPQHF.